The 32 T cell receptor beta chains presented below share a single source sample, sequenced in a study of blood T cells in healthy people across ages. Together with a sample-barcoded 5' primer, a J-beta primer mix was included in a second PCR lasting about 7 to 11 cycles. TCRdb independently ran MiXCR on the 5' RACE reads; one entry per CDR3 protein. The sample has over 1,500,000 distinct CDR3 sequences; around 50% are singletons. Sequencing was performed on blood. Receptors originate from a woman in her thirties or forties in good health.

The gene calls are TRBV7-6 and TRBJ2-3; D is uncertain. CDR3 size: 15 residues. Trimming removed 1 base at V and 4 bases at J, with 12 bases between. Germline V gene lookup returns CDR1 SGHVS and CDR2 FNYEAQ. CDR3 region: CASSLGTFRADTQYF. CDR3 in DNA: TGTGCCAGCAGCTTAGGGACCTTTCGAGCAGATACGCAGTATTTT.

The chain couples TRBV20-1 to TRBJ2-5; D gene uncertain. The DNA end is more similar to TRBJ2-7, so the J call may be wrong. The CDR3 is 12 amino acids. Germline loops: CDR1 DFQATT, CDR2 SNEGSKA (reference sequence). DNA for the CDR3: TGCAGTGCTAGAGAGTTCGGCTCCGAGCAGTACTTC. This encodes CSAREFGSEQYF.

The V call is TRBV7-6, the J call TRBJ1-1, with TRBD1 matching over 10 bases. This CDR3 contains 16 residues. V lost 5 bases to trimming and J lost 1 base; unmatched junction nucleotides: 7. In germline, CDR1 is SGHVS, CDR2 FNYEAQ. The CDR3 reads CASSPGTGAGNTEAFF. CDR3 bases: TGTGCCAGCAGCCCGGGGACAGGGGCCGGGAACACTGAAGCTTTCTTT.

The chain links TRBV7-6 to TRBJ2-5; D remains ambiguous. Between the trimmed V and J ends, which lost 1 base and 2 bases, there was a span of 17 bases. CDR3 length equals 17 residues. Germline CDR1 reads SGHVS; CDR2 reads FNYEAQ. CDR3: CASSLDDVNMGQETQYF. The CDR3 DNA reads as TGTGCCAGCAGCTTAGATGACGTTAATATGGGGCAAGAGACCCAGTACTTC. Combining the CDR3 with reference TRBV7-6 and TRBJ2-5 gives the whole variable domain GAGVSQSPRYKVTKRGQDVALRCDPISGHVSLYWYRQALGQGPEFLTYFNYEAQQDKSGLPNDRFSAERPEGSISTLTIQRTEQRDSAMYRCASSLDDVNMGQETQYFGPGTRLLVL.

This clonotype was recorded a few times. The chain uses TRBV6-6 and TRBJ2-7; D unresolved. Germline CDR1 MNHNY, CDR2 SVGAGI (reference sequence). This CDR3 contains 11 residues. V lost 2 bases and J lost 6, with 5 bases in between. CDR3 bases: TGTGCCAGCAGTTACGTAGCCGAGCAGTACTTC. Translation: CASSYVAEQYF.

Only one count was recorded for this clonotype. A read error may produce the germline difference seen at one junction end. The DNA of the CDR3 is TGTGCCAGCAGACCGACCGGGACAGGTTCCTCCTACGAGCGGTACTTC. It yields the protein CASRPTGTGSSYERYF. This chain uses TRBV6-2 or TRBV6-3 with TRBJ2-7, with TRBD1 matching 8 bases. The germline V gene has CDR1 MNHEY and CDR2 SVGEGT. CDR3 size: 16 residues.

The J gene is TRBJ1-6, the V gene TRBV28; unclear D gene. Trimming cost V 4 bases and J 13 bases, with 11 bases left between them. The germline CDR1 and CDR2 sequences are MDHEN and SYDVKM. The CDR3 runs to 12 residues. CDR3 protein: CASSSPSRPLHF. In DNA form, the CDR3 reads TGTGCCAGCAGTTCCCCCTCTCGTCCCCTCCACTTT. Full variable domain (missing parts from reference TRBV28 and TRBJ1-6): DVKVTQSSRYLVKRTGEKVFLECVQDMDHENMFWYRQDPGLGLRLIYFSYDVKMKEKGDIPEGYSVSREKKERFSLILESASTNQTSMYLCASSSPSRPLHFGNGTRLTVT.

The chain joins TRBV6-5 to TRBJ1-6; D unresolved. V lost 6 bases to trimming and J lost 0 bases, with 12 bases between them. There are 16 residues in the CDR3. Germline lookup yields CDR1 MNHEY and CDR2 SVGAGI. CDR3 protein: CASRRVRNSYNSPLHF. Here the CDR3 DNA reads TGTGCCAGCAGACGCGTCCGCAACTCCTATAATTCACCCCTCCACTTT.

V is TRBV12-3 or TRBV12-4 and J is TRBJ1-2; D is uncertain. V lost 4 bases to trimming and J lost 1 base, with 13 bases between them. This CDR3 is built from 15 residues. CDR3 DNA: TGTGCCAGCAGTTCCCGCCTAGAGGGTAACTATGGCTACACCTTC. The encoded protein is CASSSRLEGNYGYTF.

The chain couples TRBV11-2 to TRBJ2-7, with TRBD1 identical over 10 bases. This CDR3 contains 17 residues. The V gene's germline CDR1 is SGHAT and CDR2 FQNNGV. The trim removed 3 bases at V and 0 bases at J, leaving 8 bases unmatched. This CDR3 is CASSLSSGQGNSYEQYF. The CDR3 bases are TGTGCCAGCAGCTTGTCATCGGGACAGGGGAACTCCTACGAGCAGTACTTC.

This sequence joins TRBV7-2 and TRBJ2-5; D gene ambiguous. The CDR3 spans 17 residues. V was cut by 1 base and J by 4 bases, with 19 bases left in between. In germline, CDR1 is SGHTA, CDR2 FQGNSA. CDR3 sequence: CASSLGLGLVLGETQYF. The DNA of the CDR3 is TGTGCCAGCAGCTTAGGTTTAGGTCTAGTTTTGGGAGAGACCCAGTACTTC.

The rearrangement uses TRBV5-6 and TRBJ2-5, with 8 bases matching TRBD2. V lost 2 bases to trimming and J lost 7 bases; unmatched junction nucleotides: 13. The CDR3 contains 16 residues. Germline V lookup: CDR1 SGHDT, CDR2 YYEEEE. CDR3 sequence reads: CASSFGSGGPSGTQYF. The CDR3 bases are TGTGCCAGCAGCTTTGGATCGGGGGGGCCTTCTGGGACCCAGTACTTC.

The chain has TRBV29-1 and TRBJ2-6; TRBD2 agrees at 14 bases. V was clipped by 6 bases and J by 0 bases; unmatched bases: 10. The CDR3 has 19 residues. Germline lookup yields CDR1 SQVTM and CDR2 ANQGSEA. CDR3: CSVEGLAGEGYSGANVLTF. The CDR3 nucleotides read TGCAGCGTAGAGGGACTAGCGGGGGAAGGGTACTCTGGGGCCAACGTCCTGACTTTC.

This clonotype was recorded a few times. The rearrangement joins TRBV5-6 to TRBJ1-5, with 9 bases that match TRBD1. CDR1 and CDR2 (germline): SGHDT, YYEEEE. The CDR3 runs to 16 residues. The junction had 5 bases not matched to a gene; V was cut back by 3 bases and J by 1 base. Here the CDR3 DNA reads TGTGCCAGCAGCTCATCGGACAGGGGCAGCAATCAGCCCCAGCATTTT. This translates into CASSSSDRGSNQPQHF.

The V and J genes are TRBV6-2 or TRBV6-3 and TRBJ2-5, with D perhaps TRBD1 (6 bases). TRBJ2-7 explains the end of the DNA better; the J call may be wrong. The CDR3 is made up of 15 amino acids. Germline values: CDR1 MNHEY, CDR2 SVGEGT. The CDR3 DNA is TGTGCCAGCAGTTACGGGCAGGGGTTAAACTACGAGCAGTACTTC. Residues: CASSYGQGLNYEQYF.

This chain uses TRBV4-3 with TRBJ2-7, with D maybe TRBD2 (7 bases). The CDR3 spans 15 residues. Germline V gene sequence: CDR1 LGHNA, CDR2 YSLEER. Trimming shortened V by 2 bases and J by 5 bases, and 16 bases separated the two germline ends. Here the CDR3 reads CASSQRGGRSHEQYF. The CDR3 region has the DNA TGCGCCAGCAGCCAAAGGGGGGGCCGGTCGCACGAGCAGTACTTC.

This clonotype has just a few counts. The chain recombines TRBV25-1 with TRBJ2-5, with 8 bases lining up with TRBD1. The CDR3 loop spans 14 amino acids. V lost 8 bases and J lost 4; bases outside the gene matches: 9. The germline V gene has CDR1 MGHDK and CDR2 SYGVNS. CDR3 residues: CASASGQGRETQYF. Here the CDR3 DNA reads TGTGCCAGCGCCTCAGGACAGGGTAGAGAGACCCAGTACTTC.

In DNA, the CDR3 is TGTGCCAGCAGCTCGAGGGGTATGACCGAGCAGTACTTC. It translates to CASSSRGMTEQYF. V and J are TRBV7-2 and TRBJ2-7, with D perhaps assigned TRBD1 or TRBD2 (5 bases each). CDR3 size: 13 residues. Germline V lookup: CDR1 SGHTA, CDR2 FQGNSA. The germline V and J ends were trimmed by 4 bases and 6 bases, with 13 bases remaining between them.

This clonotype has only a few counts. CDR3 nucleotide sequence: TGCGCCAGCAGCTTGGGGCCAGGGAACAATCAGCCCCAGCATTTT. Translated, it gives CASSLGPGNNQPQHF. The genes are TRBV5-1 and TRBJ1-5; maybe TRBD1 (5 bases). The germline V gene has CDR1 SGHRS and CDR2 YFSETQ. Deletions cut 0 bases from V and 3 bases from J, with 10 bases between. There are 15 residues in the CDR3.

This clonotype was detected a few times. The rearrangement uses TRBV5-1 and TRBJ2-7, with a possible D match to TRBD1 (6 bases). The CDR3 loop spans 15 amino acids. The V gene lost 0 bases and the J gene lost 3 bases, with 13 bases spanning the gap. Germline CDR1 is SGHRS and CDR2 is YFSETQ. CDR3 sequence: CASSLGDIGNYEQYF. CDR3 bases: TGCGCCAGCAGCTTGGGGGACATAGGGAACTACGAGCAGTACTTC.

The sample holds a few counts of this clonotype. In nucleotides, the CDR3 is TGTGCCAGCAGTTACTCACGAAACAGGGGGTCCACCTACGAGCAGTACTTC. Its protein product is CASSYSRNRGSTYEQYF. The rearrangement uses TRBV6-2 or TRBV6-3 and TRBJ2-7, with TRBD1 identical over 8 bases. The CDR3 spans 17 residues. V lost 0 bases to trimming and J lost 2 bases; unmatched junction nucleotides: 9. Germline lookup yields CDR1 MNHEY and CDR2 SVGEGT.

This chain joins TRBV4-3 and TRBJ2-6; D perhaps matches TRBD1 (5 bases). Trimming took off 0 bases at V and 2 bases at J, with 17 bases between the two ends. This CDR3 has 19 amino acids. Germline assignment: CDR1 LGHNA and CDR2 YSLEER. This CDR3 reads CASSQDEGAALTGANVLTF. The CDR3 bases are TGCGCCAGCAGCCAAGACGAAGGGGCGGCGCTCACTGGGGCCAACGTCCTGACTTTC.

CDR3 sequence: CASTLRGRGVETQYF. CDR3 DNA sequence: TGTGCCAGCACCCTACGAGGCAGGGGAGTGGAGACCCAGTACTTC. The chain uses TRBV11-1 and TRBJ2-5; possible D gene TRBD1, 6 bases. The germline gives CDR1 SGHAT, CDR2 FQDESV (reference sequence). CDR3 length: 15 amino acids. V was trimmed by 7 bases and J by 5 bases, leaving 20 bases between them.

DNA of the CDR3: TGCGCCAGCAGCCCACAACAGGTGTCCGATGGCTACACCTTC. It codes for CASSPQQVSDGYTF. The V gene is TRBV5-1, the J gene TRBJ1-2; D might be TRBD1 (5 bases). This CDR3 is 14 amino acids long. The V and J ends lost 4 bases and 6 bases respectively, with 16 bases between them. Germline V gene lookup returns CDR1 SGHRS and CDR2 YFSETQ.

This rearrangement joins TRBV7-9 to TRBJ1-2, with D possibly being TRBD1 (6 bases). Germline CDR1 reads SEHNR; CDR2 reads FQNEAQ (reference sequence). Trimming cost V 5 bases and J 13 bases, with 14 bases left between them. CDR3 length equals 11 residues. In DNA form, the CDR3 reads TGTGCCAGCAGCGTCCAAGACAGGTGCACCTTC. It encodes CASSVQDRCTF.

This clonotype has more than one count but fewer than ten. This sequence joins TRBV7-8 and TRBJ2-5, with 9 bases lining up with TRBD1. The CDR3 sequence is 18 residues long. V was pared by 5 bases and J by 3 bases, with 16 bases of the junction left unmatched. Germline V lookup: CDR1 SGHVS, CDR2 FQNEAQ. The CDR3 nucleotides are TGTGCCAGCAGCCCCTACAGGGGGCCAGCGTCCCGGAAAGAGACCCAGTACTTC. This encodes CASSPYRGPASRKETQYF. Filled out from reference TRBV7-8 and TRBJ2-5, the complete variable domain reads GAGVSQSPRYKVAKRGQDVALRCDPISGHVSLFWYQQALGQGPEFLTYFQNEAQLDKSGLPSDRFFAERPEGSVSTLKIQRTQQEDSAVYLCASSPYRGPASRKETQYFGPGTRLLVL.

The count of this clonotype is one. The rearrangement uses TRBV5-5 and TRBJ2-7, with D perhaps assigned TRBD1 or TRBD2 (5 bases each). Trimming took off 1 base at V and 5 bases at J, with 13 bases between the two ends. This CDR3 is 14 amino acids long. Germline-derived CDR1 and CDR2 are SGHKS and YYEKEE (reference sequence). As DNA, the CDR3 is TGTGCCAGCAGCTTGAACCCCGGGACGCACGAGCAGTACTTC. The encoded protein is CASSLNPGTHEQYF.

The V and J genes are TRBV20-1 and TRBJ2-1; 14 bases are a match to TRBD2. The V gene's germline CDR1 is DFQATT and CDR2 SNEGSKA (reference sequence). This CDR3 has 19 amino acids. V shed 4 bases, J shed 8 bases, and the junction held 19 bases outside the gene matches. CDR3 sequence reads: CSAIGLTSGGGRSSDEQFF. The CDR3 DNA is TGCAGTGCTATTGGCTTGACTAGCGGGGGGGGCCGTAGTAGCGATGAGCAGTTCTTC.

Notes on this clonotype: Compared with germline, one end of the junction differs, possibly owing to a read error. The chain couples TRBV18 to TRBJ2-7; D gene unclear. The CDR3 is made up of 14 amino acids. The germline CDR1 and CDR2 sequences are KGHSH and LQKENI. The CDR3 spells CAGSPSESSYEQYF. The CDR3 DNA follows: TGTGCCGGCTCACCGTCGGAGAGCTCCTACGAGCAGTACTTC.

This clonotype was picked up a small number of times. The chain couples TRBV4-2 to TRBJ2-6; D not resolved. The CDR3 covers 16 residues. Germline V gene sequence: CDR1 LGHNA, CDR2 YNFKEQ. Trimming left V 4 bases short and J 0 bases short, with 10 bases between. The CDR3 loop is CASSPTMGSGANVLTF. In DNA form, the CDR3 reads TGTGCCAGCAGCCCTACTATGGGCTCTGGGGCCAACGTCCTGACTTTC.

This chain links TRBV7-9 with TRBJ2-5; D gene ambiguous. There are 16 residues in the CDR3. Trimming cost V 7 bases and J 3 bases, with 21 bases left between them. The germline gives CDR1 SEHNR, CDR2 FQNEAQ (reference sequence). Here the CDR3 DNA reads TGTGCCAGCACCCGACCTGAGGACCAGCCCGAAGAGACCCAGTACTTC. This gives the protein CASTRPEDQPEETQYF.

This clonotype has a handful of counts. The rearrangement joins TRBV4-3 to TRBJ2-5, with D possibly being TRBD1 (8 bases). CDR1 and CDR2 (germline): LGHNA, YSLEER. CDR3 size: 15 residues. With 5 bases removed from V and 5 bases from J, the gap between germline ends came to 18 bases. Written as DNA, the CDR3 is TGCGCCAGCAGCGTTAGGACAGGGAGGGGGGAGACCCAGTACTTC. Amino acids: CASSVRTGRGETQYF.